The clone carrying this T cell receptor (beta chain) has a single count. Its target is unknown. This sample's time point: week 35, safety follow-up. A single vaccine dose contained 300 ug of mutant IDH1 20-mer peptide, and topical imiquimod was used with it. CDR1 and CDR2 from the germline V gene are DFQATT and SNEGSKA (reference sequence). CDR3 length equals 11 residues. Trimming pared 4 bases from V and 3 bases from J, leaving 7 bases between. This entry belongs to a study of a mutant IDH1 vaccine in newly diagnosed glioma. TCRdb's table, derived via immunoSEQ multiplex PCR, lists solely in-frame clones and lacks some. The repertoire holds approximately 30,000 clones, under 80% seen once, with 6.5% to 9.5% in the top ten.

The source material was PBMCs, sampled from a glioma patient whose treatment included an IDH1 peptide vaccine. This clonotype was sampled from a man aged 45 to 65 with glioma. The chain couples TRBV20-1 to TRBJ2-7; no definite D call. For the CDR3, the DNA is TGCAGTGCTACCCCCGACTACGAGCAGTACTTC. It encodes CSATPDYEQYF.